This TCR beta chain was recovered during a study of OX40 agonist ivuxolimab in advanced cancers. The investigators sampled blood at baseline, at cycle 4 day 1, and at cycle 7 day 1. The method was immunoSEQ multiplex PCR; TCRdb's version includes in-frame clones alone and lacks a portion of them. The sample has 99,000 or so clones, around 94% seen once; the top ten hold 0.25% to 0.3%. The receptor comes from an adult with an advanced solid tumor such as melanoma, head and neck, liver or kidney cancer. The sample was CD4+ or CD8+ T cells sorted from blood, taken in a trial of the OX40 agonist ivuxolimab.

CDR3 nucleotide sequence: TGTGCCAGCAGTTTTTTCGGCGAGACCCAGTACTTC. Its translation: CASSFFGETQYF. The rearrangement links TRBV27 to TRBJ2-5; D remains unclear. Germline V gene data show CDR1 as MNHEY and CDR2 as SMNVEV (reference sequence). CDR3 length: 12 amino acids. V dropped 3 bases and J dropped 5 bases, with 7 bases sitting between them.